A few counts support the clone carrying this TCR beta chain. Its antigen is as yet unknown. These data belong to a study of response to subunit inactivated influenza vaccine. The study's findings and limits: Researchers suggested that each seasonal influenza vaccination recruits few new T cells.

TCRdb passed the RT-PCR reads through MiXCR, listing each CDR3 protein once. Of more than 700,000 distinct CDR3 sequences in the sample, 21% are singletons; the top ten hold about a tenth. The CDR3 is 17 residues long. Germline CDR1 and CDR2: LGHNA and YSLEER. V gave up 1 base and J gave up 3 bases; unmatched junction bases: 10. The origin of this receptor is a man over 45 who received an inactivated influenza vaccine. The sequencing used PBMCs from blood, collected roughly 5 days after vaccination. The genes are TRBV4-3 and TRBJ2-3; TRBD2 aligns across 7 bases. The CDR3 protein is CASSQVNFRGDTDTQYF. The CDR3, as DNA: TGCGCCAGCAGCCAAGTTAATTTTCGGGGGGATACAGATACGCAGTATTTT.